This entry lists 11 T cell receptor beta chains sequenced from one sample in a study of T cells in Graves' hyperthyroidism and ophthalmopathy. Researchers took RNA transcripts and amplified the TCR beta CDR3 regions from them. With the HTBI primer set, the TCR CDR3 went through a first round of RT-PCR. TCRdb processed the multiplex PCR reads anew with MiXCR; each CDR3 protein has one entry. The sample comprises about 640,000 distinct CDR3 sequences, less than 25% of which are singletons, and roughly 30% rests with the top ten. Sequencing used blood. The receptors originated from a man aged 25-45 years with Graves' ophthalmopathy.

The chain is built from TRBV4-2 and TRBJ1-5, with TRBD1 as a possible D gene (5 bases). Looked up from germline, CDR1 is LGHNA and CDR2 is YNFKEQ. The CDR3 covers 16 residues. Deletions cut 3 bases from V and 1 base from J, with 13 bases between. The CDR3 region has the DNA TGTGCCAGCAGCCAGGGACTGGGGGAGAGCAATCAGCCCCAGCATTTT. It encodes CASSQGLGESNQPQHF.

This clonotype came up a few times. This chain joins TRBV18 and TRBJ2-7; 8 bases match TRBD1. The CDR3 is 15 residues long. V gave up 3 bases and J gave up 3 bases; unmatched junction bases: 7. Germline-derived CDR1 and CDR2 are KGHSH and LQKENI. In DNA, the CDR3 is TGTGCCAGCTCACCGGGACAGGCGGCGGGCTACGAGCAGTACTTC. Encoded protein: CASSPGQAAGYEQYF.

This clonotype was counted many times. This chain links TRBV20-1 with TRBJ1-1; the D is unclear. V lost 5 bases to trimming and J lost 2 bases, with 12 bases between them. This CDR3 contains 13 residues. Germline values: CDR1 DFQATT, CDR2 SNEGSKA (reference sequence). The CDR3 spells CSALVLGNTEAFF. CDR3 sequence (DNA): TGCAGTGCTCTCGTATTGGGCAACACTGAAGCTTTCTTT.

This chain's CDR3 is CASSLGSLIIEQFF. The CDR3 nucleotides are TGTGCCAGCAGCTTGGGATCCCTCATAATTGAGCAGTTCTTC. The V gene is TRBV5-6, the J gene TRBJ2-1; no clear D gene. The CDR3 consists of 14 residues. The germline gives CDR1 SGHDT, CDR2 YYEEEE. Trimming took off 0 bases at V and 9 bases at J, with 13 bases between the two ends.

This sequence joins TRBV27 and TRBJ1-6; no clear D. CDR1 and CDR2 (germline): MNHEY, SMNVEV (reference sequence). This CDR3 has 11 residues. V lost 8 bases and J 6 bases, leaving 5 bases between the germline ends. Here the CDR3 reads CASGSNSPLHF. The CDR3 bases are TGTGCCAGCGGGAGTAATTCACCCCTCCACTTT.

This clonotype was seen more than once but under ten times. V and J are TRBV3-1 and TRBJ1-6; TRBD1 matches 7 bases. Germline V gene data show CDR1 as LGHDT and CDR2 as YNNKEL (reference sequence). The CDR3 covers 15 residues. Unmatched junction bases numbered 7, after V lost 4 bases and J lost 7 bases. CDR3 DNA: TGTGCCAGCAGCCCAGAGGGGGCTCTGAATTCACCCCTCCACTTT. It yields the protein CASSPEGALNSPLHF. Together with reference TRBV3-1 and TRBJ1-6, the CDR3 gives the full variable domain: DTAVSQTPKYLVTQMGNDKSIKCEQNLGHDTMYWYKQDSKKFLKIMFSYNNKELIINETVPNRFSPKSPDKAHLNLHINSLELGDSAVYFCASSPEGALNSPLHFGNGTRLTVT.

This clonotype was seen at least ten times. V is TRBV28 and J is TRBJ1-5; D is undetermined. Trimming pared 2 bases from V and 6 bases from J, leaving 17 bases between. Germline CDR1 MDHEN, CDR2 SYDVKM. The length of the CDR3 is 16 residues. In DNA form, the CDR3 reads TGTGCCAGCAGTTTAAACATTTTGCAAGATCGTCAGCCCCAGCATTTT. Translated, it gives CASSLNILQDRQPQHF.

This clonotype was detected many times. The chain links TRBV10-3 to TRBJ1-1; TRBD1 is a possible D gene (5 bases). Germline values: CDR1 ENHRY, CDR2 SYGVKD. Deletions cut 4 bases from V and 10 bases from J, with 13 bases between. CDR3 size: 12 residues. The CDR3 nucleotides are TGTGCCATCAGTGGGGGGAGCGGGGGAGCTTTCTTT. As protein: CAISGGSGGAFF.

Comments on this clonotype: This sequence may be a read error, since a much larger clone differs from it by one base. The chain joins TRBV28 to TRBJ1-3; D not resolved. Trimming stripped 3 bases from V and 2 bases from J, with 11 bases between. In germline, CDR1 is MDHEN, CDR2 SYDVKM. This CDR3 contains 15 residues. The CDR3: CASSLAASPGNTIYF. Written as DNA, the CDR3 is TGTGCCAGCAGTTTGGCCGCCTCCCCTGGAAACACCATATATTTT.

This clonotype turned up a few times. The chain uses TRBV6-1 and TRBJ1-1, with D possibly matching TRBD1 (6 bases). This CDR3 has 13 amino acids. Looked up from germline, CDR1 is MNHNS and CDR2 is SASEGT. The V end was cut by 4 bases, the J end by 6 bases, with 12 bases between. CDR3 DNA sequence: TGTGCCAGCAGTGGGTACAGGGCGGCTGAAGCTTTCTTT. The encoded protein is CASSGYRAAEAFF.

This clonotype was seen many times. The gene calls are TRBV7-2 and TRBJ1-1; D may be TRBD1 (6 bases). Per germline, CDR1 SGHTA and CDR2 FQGNSA. The CDR3 has 13 amino acids. The V end was cut by 3 bases, the J end by 6 bases, with 11 bases between. Here the CDR3 reads CASSFSRGAEAFF. CDR3 bases: TGTGCCAGCAGCTTCTCCAGGGGCGCTGAAGCTTTCTTT.